This TCR beta chain appears in the sequencing data of a study of OX40 agonist ivuxolimab in advanced cancers. Generated by immunoSEQ multiplex PCR, the TCRdb table keeps only in-frame clones and is missing some. The table shows 50,000 to 85,000 clones, with roughly four fifths occurring only once. This CDR3 is 11 amino acids long. Whole-study findings and limits: At 0.1 to 3.0 mg/kg, CD4+ and CD8+ blood T cells expanded clonally by week 6.

Comment on this clone: The target antigen is unknown.

The receptor was derived from an adult with an advanced solid tumor such as melanoma, head and neck, liver or kidney cancer. V gene TRBV21-1 combines with J gene TRBJ1-2. TRBV21-1 is termed a pseudogene. The sequencing used CD4+ or CD8+ T cells sorted from blood, collected in a trial of the OX40 agonist ivuxolimab. This CDR3 reads CASSKDEGGRF. The CDR3 DNA is TGTGCCAGCAGCAAAGATGAGGGAGGCCGCTTC.